One and the same sample provided the 25 T cell receptor beta chains below, sequenced in a study of cytomegalovirus exposure and HLA in healthy donors. Primers included in the PCR were 60 Vbeta and 13 Jbeta primers. This table comes from immunoSEQ multiplex PCR, and its TCRdb copy is limited to in-frame clones, with some not included. The table lists some 200,000 clones, roughly 8.7% of them singletons, with 1% to 1.5% in the top ten. Sequencing was carried out using PBMCs. Receptors were obtained from a woman between 25 and 40 years old in good health and CMV-seropositive.

This clone was seen a few times. The chain employs TRBV9 and TRBJ2-1, with TRBD1 as a possible D gene (6 bases). Germline V gene sequence: CDR1 SGDLS, CDR2 YYNGEE. CDR3 length: 14 amino acids. V dropped 2 bases and J dropped 8 bases, with 14 bases sitting between them. The CDR3 sequence: CASSVKQGRDEQFF. CDR3 coding DNA: TGTGCCAGCAGCGTGAAACAGGGTAGAGATGAGCAGTTCTTC.

This chain links TRBV30 with TRBJ2-3; 12 bases map to TRBD2. Germline V gene lookup returns CDR1 GTSNPN and CDR2 SVGIG (reference sequence). Trimming cost V 0 bases and J 3 bases; bases outside gene matches: 7. The CDR3 has 17 residues. This chain's CDR3 is CAWSVSRTSGITDTQYF. The CDR3 DNA reads as TGTGCCTGGAGTGTCTCTCGGACTAGCGGGATTACAGATACGCAGTATTTT.

This clone has only a few counts. The chain couples TRBV27 to TRBJ1-4, with TRBD1 identical over 7 bases. The germline gives CDR1 MNHEY, CDR2 SMNVEV (reference sequence). This CDR3 is built from 21 residues. J gave up 4 bases and V 3 bases, and 23 bases lay outside the gene matches. DNA of the CDR3: TGTGCCAGCAGTTTTCTCGGTCTTCTGTCCGGGACAGCGATGAATAATGAAAAACTGTTTTTT. Encoded protein: CASSFLGLLSGTAMNNEKLFF.

Only a few counts were recorded for this clone. CDR3: CAWRGFTSGRTGANVLTF. The CDR3 DNA follows: TGTGCCTGGAGGGGATTTACTAGCGGGAGAACCGGGGCCAACGTCCTGACTTTC. V gene TRBV30 combines with J gene TRBJ2-6, with 11 bases lining up with TRBD2. Germline CDR1 and CDR2: GTSNPN and SVGIG (reference sequence). V gave up 3 bases and J gave up 4 bases; unmatched junction bases: 11. The CDR3 spans 18 residues.

The V call is TRBV7-8, the J call TRBJ1-5; 10 positions agree with TRBD1. The CDR3 is 14 amino acids. Losses at the gene ends were 3 bases for V and 6 bases for J; bases not matched to a gene: 2. Germline assignment: CDR1 SGHVS and CDR2 FQNEAQ. The CDR3 is CASSFGTGVQPQHF. In DNA form, the CDR3 reads TGTGCCAGCAGCTTCGGGACAGGGGTTCAGCCCCAGCATTTT.

This clone came up a few times. The chain uses TRBV4-2 and TRBJ2-7; tentatively, D is TRBD2 (6 bases). The CDR3 is made up of 16 amino acids. Germline V gives CDR1 LGHNA, CDR2 YNFKEQ. Trimming cost V 0 bases and J 2 bases, with 14 bases left between them. The CDR3 sequence is CASSQDGGLTPYEQYF. The CDR3 coding sequence is TGTGCCAGCAGCCAAGACGGGGGACTCACGCCCTACGAGCAGTACTTC.

V gene TRBV7-7 combines with J gene TRBJ2-1; 9 nucleotides align to TRBD1. V gave up 2 bases and J gave up 12 bases; unmatched junction bases: 5. CDR1 is SSHAT, CDR2 FNYEAQ, per germline (reference sequence). This CDR3 region has 13 residues. The CDR3 nucleotides read TGTGCCAGCAGCTTAATCAAGGGACAGGGGCAGTTCTTC. Protein sequence: CASSLIKGQGQFF.

Written as DNA, the CDR3 is TGTGCCAGCAGCTCCGGGAGGGCCGGAAAAGATACGCAGTATTTT. It translates to CASSSGRAGKDTQYF. The chain carries TRBV5-4 and TRBJ2-3; 8 bases align to TRBD2. The CDR3 runs 15 residues. V dropped 3 bases and J dropped 5; count of bases not matched to a gene: 8. The germline V gene encodes CDR1 SGHNT and CDR2 YYREEE (reference sequence).

This clone was seen only a few times. J is TRBJ2-5 and V is TRBV4-1, with D perhaps TRBD2 (6 bases). The germline gives CDR1 MGHRA, CDR2 YSYEKL. The CDR3 is 16 amino acids. V shed 2 bases and J shed 4 bases, with 17 bases lying between them. The CDR3 loop is CASSQRLPVGRETQYF. The CDR3 DNA reads as TGCGCCAGCAGCCAACGTTTGCCGGTCGGGAGAGAGACCCAGTACTTC.

This chain uses TRBV5-1 with TRBJ1-5, with TRBD1 matching over 8 bases. Germline V gene lookup returns CDR1 SGHRS and CDR2 YFSETQ. V trimming: 0 bases; J trimming: 1 base; junction bases outside the gene matches: 0. The CDR3 is made up of 15 amino acids. CDR3 protein: CASSLGQGSNQPQHF. In DNA form, the CDR3 reads TGCGCCAGCAGCTTGGGACAGGGGAGCAATCAGCCCCAGCATTTT.

This clone appeared a few times. The V gene is TRBV6-1, the J gene TRBJ1-5; tentatively, D is TRBD1 (5 bases). CDR3 length: 14 amino acids. Per the germline V gene, CDR1 is MNHNS and CDR2 is SASEGT. V lost 7 bases and J 2 bases, leaving 12 bases between the germline ends. The CDR3 DNA reads as TGTGCCAGCACCCCATCGGGGGGCAATCAGCCCCAGCATTTT. Amino acids: CASTPSGGNQPQHF.

Only a few counts were recorded for this clone. This chain connects TRBV18 to TRBJ2-1, with a tentative D call TRBD2 (5 bases). The CDR3 spans 19 residues. Germline V gives CDR1 KGHSH, CDR2 LQKENI. Trimming took 3 bases from V and 7 from J, leaving 28 bases between them. The CDR3 is CASSPFADSRSTSGNEQFF. The CDR3 region has the DNA TGTGCCAGCTCACCCTTCGCAGACTCCCGTTCCACTTCGGGGAATGAGCAGTTCTTC.

V gene TRBV19 combines with J gene TRBJ2-7; 7 positions agree with TRBD1. From germline, CDR1 is LNHDA and CDR2 SQIVND (reference sequence). The CDR3 consists of 13 residues. The J segment lost 6 bases and the V segment lost 3 bases, leaving 5 bases of the junction unmatched. In DNA, the CDR3 is TGTGCCAGTAGTATCATCACAGGGGTCGAGCAGTACTTC. Amino acids: CASSIITGVEQYF.

In its sample, this clone was seen a few times. The genes are TRBV18 and TRBJ2-5; 9 nucleotides agree with TRBD2. CDR3 size: 13 residues. Losses at the gene ends were 6 bases for V and 1 base for J; bases not matched to a gene: 0. Germline V gene data show CDR1 as KGHSH and CDR2 as LQKENI. In nucleotides, the CDR3 is TGTGCCAGCTCGCGGGGGGGCCAAGAGACCCAGTACTTC. Translation: CASSRGGQETQYF.

J is TRBJ2-5 and V is TRBV4-1, with TRBD1 matching over 12 bases. The CDR3 is 16 residues long. The ends lost 4 bases at V and 4 bases at J; junction bases unmatched: 7. The V gene's germline CDR1 is MGHRA and CDR2 YSYEKL. The CDR3 DNA reads as TGCGCCAGCAGCCTGGCCGGGACAGGGGGCGGAGAGACCCAGTACTTC. As protein: CASSLAGTGGGETQYF.

This clone was seen a handful of times. This chain links TRBV6-5 with TRBJ2-6; perhaps TRBD1 as D (6 bases). Trimming pared 0 bases from V and 5 bases from J, leaving 8 bases between. The germline V gene has CDR1 MNHEY and CDR2 SVGAGI. This CDR3 has 15 residues. The CDR3 DNA sequence: TGTGCCAGCAGTTACTCAGGGGGTTGGGCCAACGTCCTGACTTTC. Its protein product is CASSYSGGWANVLTF.

This clone was seen a few times. The chain combines TRBV5-1 with TRBJ2-7; 7 bases line up with TRBD1. CDR3 length equals 15 residues. CDR1 is SGHRS, CDR2 YFSETQ, per germline. V gave up 0 bases and J gave up 4 bases; unmatched junction bases: 7. The CDR3 DNA is TGCGCCAGCAGCTTGGCCGGACCCAGGGGGTACGAGCAGTACTTC. Protein sequence: CASSLAGPRGYEQYF.

This clone was seen a few times. The J gene is TRBJ2-1, the V gene TRBV10-3; 11 positions agree with TRBD2. Germline CDR1 is ENHRY and CDR2 is SYGVKD. The CDR3 covers 18 residues. V was clipped by 3 bases and J by 5 bases; unmatched bases: 12. The CDR3 spells CAISDLTSGRSKHNEQFF. The CDR3 nucleotides are TGTGCCATCAGTGACCTCACTAGCGGGAGAAGCAAACACAATGAGCAGTTCTTC.

This clone was seen a handful of times. Here the CDR3 DNA reads TGTGCCAGCAGTGATTCCCGCGAAGTTAATTCACCCCTCCACTTT. It codes for CASSDSREVNSPLHF. This sequence joins TRBV6-4 and TRBJ1-6; D uncertain. From germline, CDR1 is MRHNA and CDR2 SNTAGT. Trimming removed 3 bases at V and 6 bases at J, with 12 bases between. The CDR3 sequence is 15 residues long.

V is TRBV7-9 and J is TRBJ2-7; D is perhaps TRBD2 (6 bases). V lost 1 base and J lost 3, with 16 bases in between. The germline V gene encodes CDR1 SEHNR and CDR2 FQNEAQ (reference sequence). The CDR3 length is 16 residues. The CDR3 reads CASSLGFGTHHYEQYF. The CDR3 DNA follows: TGTGCCAGCAGCTTAGGGTTCGGGACTCACCACTACGAGCAGTACTTC.

The rearrangement links TRBV27 to TRBJ2-1, with D maybe TRBD2 (6 bases). Germline CDR1 reads MNHEY; CDR2 reads SMNVEV (reference sequence). The V gene lost 5 bases and the J gene lost 3 bases, with 20 bases spanning the gap. The CDR3 loop spans 17 amino acids. CDR3 DNA: TGTGCCAGCAGTCCGACTAGACGGTTCCCCTTCTACAATGAGCAGTTCTTC. Translating it yields CASSPTRRFPFYNEQFF.

The chain carries TRBV5-6 and TRBJ1-2; TRBD1 might be the D (6 bases). Germline V lookup: CDR1 SGHDT, CDR2 YYEEEE. The CDR3 spans 14 residues. The V gene lost 3 bases and the J gene lost 5 bases, with 14 bases spanning the gap. The CDR3 bases are TGTGCCAGCAGCTCCAGGGGAGAGAAATATGGCTACACCTTC. It codes for CASSSRGEKYGYTF.

This clone was recorded at least ten times. The V call is TRBV15, the J call TRBJ2-2; D perhaps matches TRBD2 (6 bases). V was cut by 4 bases and J by 0 bases, with 12 bases left in between. The germline CDR1 and CDR2 sequences are LNHNV and YYDKDF (reference sequence). The CDR3 covers 16 residues. This CDR3 reads CATSIFGGSNTGELFF. DNA of the CDR3: TGTGCCACCAGCATTTTTGGAGGGTCGAACACCGGGGAGCTGTTTTTT.

This clone was counted between two and nine times. The V call is TRBV4-1, the J call TRBJ2-7; 11 nucleotides align to TRBD2. Trimming cost V 0 bases and J 4 bases; bases outside gene matches: 5. The CDR3 length is 16 residues. From germline, CDR1 is MGHRA and CDR2 YSYEKL. CDR3 sequence: CASSQDTSGSSYEQYF. CDR3 nucleotides: TGCGCCAGCAGCCAAGATACTAGCGGGAGTTCGTACGAGCAGTACTTC.

Here the CDR3 reads CASSLTSGTDTQYF. The DNA of the CDR3 is TGTGCCAGCAGCTTGACTAGCGGGACTGATACGCAGTATTTT. V usage is TRBV11-2 and J usage is TRBJ2-3, with 11 bases lining up with TRBD2. The CDR3 has 14 residues. Germline V CDR1 and CDR2: SGHAT, FQNNGV. Trimming at V came to 3 bases and at J to 6 bases, leaving 2 bases not matched to a gene.